This T cell receptor beta chain was identified in a study of CD8+ T cells in alopecia areata. V lost 4 bases and J lost 5; bases outside the gene matches: 4. The CDR3 sequence is 12 residues long. Germline-derived CDR1 and CDR2 are GTSNPN and SVGIG (reference sequence). Reverse transcribed after extraction, RNA yielded cDNA as the sequencing template. Libraries were prepared by immunoSEQ multiplex PCR; TCRdb keeps only in-frame clonotypes and omits some of them. In the table there are 150,000 to 200,000 clones, approximately 49% of which are singletons. The treatment was: oral pan-JAK inhibitor, 5-10 mg twice daily.

The sequence came from a human donor with alopecia areata. Here the sequenced sample was CD8+ T cells sorted from blood, taken at week 52, from a patient treated with tofacitinib. The chain combines TRBV30 with TRBJ2-7, with TRBD1 identical over 8 bases. The CDR3 reads CAWTGGTHEQYF. In DNA form, the CDR3 reads TGTGCCTGGACAGGGGGCACCCACGAGCAGTACTTC.